This T cell receptor beta chain was recorded in a study of blood T cells in healthy people across ages. The study, taken as a whole, reports: It was the long-lived donors that had more naive CD4+ cells and higher diversity than aged donors. One million T cells yielded diversity estimates that were considered underestimates.

CDR3 size: 14 residues. The V and J ends lost 7 bases and 2 bases respectively, with 15 bases between them. Per the germline V gene, CDR1 is SGHRS and CDR2 is YFSETQ. Primers used in a second PCR of about 6 to 11 cycles were a sample-barcoded 5' primer and a J-beta primer mix. One entry per CDR3 protein results from TCRdb running MiXCR on the 5' RACE reads. The sample has approximately 760,000 distinct CDR3 sequences, approximately 25% seen once; the top ten hold around 9.2%. Turning to this clonotype: Its antigen is undetermined.

The same sample was also used in a study of T cells of mothers and their children. Per that study: Reads obtained per mother exceeded 9.5 million TCR beta CDR3 reads, with roughly 3 million obtained per child. Among related mother-child pairs, overlap was slightly higher than in unrelated pairs, though not significantly.

Input material: blood. This receptor was obtained from a boy between 10 and 17 years old in good health. The chain recombines TRBV5-1 with TRBJ2-5, with D perhaps matching TRBD1 (6 bases). CDR3 in amino acids: CASSRTDDQETQYF. The CDR3 DNA is TGCGCCAGCTCGCGGACAGACGATCAAGAGACCCAGTACTTC.